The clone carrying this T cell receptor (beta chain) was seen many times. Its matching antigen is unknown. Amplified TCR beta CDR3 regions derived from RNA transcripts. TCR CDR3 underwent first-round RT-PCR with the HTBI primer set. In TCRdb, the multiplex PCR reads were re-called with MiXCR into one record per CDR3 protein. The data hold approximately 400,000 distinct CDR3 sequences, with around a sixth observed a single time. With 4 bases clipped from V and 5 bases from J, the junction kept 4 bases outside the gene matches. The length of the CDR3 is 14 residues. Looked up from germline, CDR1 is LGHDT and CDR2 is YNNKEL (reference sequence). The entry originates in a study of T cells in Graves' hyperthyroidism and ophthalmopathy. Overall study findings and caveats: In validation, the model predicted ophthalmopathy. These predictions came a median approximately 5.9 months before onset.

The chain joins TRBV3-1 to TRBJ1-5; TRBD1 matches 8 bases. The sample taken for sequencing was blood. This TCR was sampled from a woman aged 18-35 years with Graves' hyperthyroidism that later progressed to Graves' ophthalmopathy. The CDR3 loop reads CASSPGGPDQPQHF. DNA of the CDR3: TGTGCCAGCAGCCCAGGGGGCCCCGATCAGCCCCAGCATTTT.